The present T cell receptor (beta chain) was sequenced within a study of control samples from healthy donors and cancer patients. The count of this clone is one. Assay used: immunoSEQ multiplex PCR; TCRdb lists only in-frame clones, some missing. The sample has roughly 130,000 clones, about 93% seen once. Trimming removed 4 bases at V and 2 bases at J, with 8 bases between. Looked up from germline, CDR1 is KGHDR and CDR2 is SFDVKD. CDR3 size: 14 residues. The V and J genes are TRBV24-1 and TRBJ2-1, with D possibly being TRBD2 (6 bases). The sequenced material came from PBMCs. This TCR was recovered from a man in his fifties with head and neck cancer. The CDR3 DNA is TGTGCCACCAGTGAGGGGGGTACCTACAATGAGCAGTTCTTC. The encoded protein is CATSEGGTYNEQFF.